This T cell receptor beta chain is drawn from a study of response to subunit inactivated influenza vaccine. The length of the CDR3 is 17 residues. The germline V gene encodes CDR1 SGHTA and CDR2 FQGNSA. V dropped 1 base and J dropped 6 bases, with 18 bases sitting between them. TCRdb ran MiXCR on the RT-PCR reads and lists one entry per CDR3 protein. The data contain hundreds of thousands of distinct CDR3 sequences, around 11% of them singletons. The TCR was taken from a man aged 45-60 years who received an inactivated influenza vaccine. Specimen: PBMCs from blood, collected on the day of vaccination. V and J are TRBV7-2 and TRBJ2-2; D tentatively fits TRBD1 or TRBD2 (6 bases each). The CDR3 spells CASSLVGGIRNSGELFF. The CDR3 DNA is TGTGCCAGCAGCTTAGTGGGGGGCATACGGAATTCCGGGGAGCTGTTTTTT.